This TCR beta chain is from a study of blood T cell repertoires in COVID-19. V gave up 2 bases and J gave up 0 bases; unmatched junction bases: 2. There are 15 residues in the CDR3. Germline V gene sequence: CDR1 SEHNR, CDR2 FQNEAQ (reference sequence). This table comes from immunoSEQ multiplex PCR, and its TCRdb copy is limited to in-frame clones, with some not included. The table shows around 83,000 clones, with around 87% occurring only once. The chain joins TRBV7-9 to TRBJ1-1, with 8 bases that match TRBD1. The sequence derives from a man at least 80 years old with active or convalescent COVID-19. The sample comprised peripheral blood. The DNA for the CDR3 is TGTGCCAGCAGCTTAAGGACAGGGATGAACACTGAAGCTTTCTTT. Amino acid sequence: CASSLRTGMNTEAFF.